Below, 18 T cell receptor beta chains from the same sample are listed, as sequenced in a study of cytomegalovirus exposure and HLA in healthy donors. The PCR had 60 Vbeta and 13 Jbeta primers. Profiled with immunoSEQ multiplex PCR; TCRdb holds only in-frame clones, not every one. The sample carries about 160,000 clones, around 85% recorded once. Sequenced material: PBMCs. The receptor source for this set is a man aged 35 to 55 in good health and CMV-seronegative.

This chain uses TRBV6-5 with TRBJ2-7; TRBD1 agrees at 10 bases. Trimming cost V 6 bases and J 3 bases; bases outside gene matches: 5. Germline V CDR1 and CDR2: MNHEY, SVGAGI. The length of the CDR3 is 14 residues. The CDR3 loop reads CASRTGTGVYEQYF. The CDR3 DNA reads TGTGCCAGCAGAACCGGGACAGGGGTCTACGAGCAGTACTTC.

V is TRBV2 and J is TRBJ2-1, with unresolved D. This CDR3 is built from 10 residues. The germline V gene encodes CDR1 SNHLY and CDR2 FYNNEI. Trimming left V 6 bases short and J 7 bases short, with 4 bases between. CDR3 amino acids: CASSQNEQFF. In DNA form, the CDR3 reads TGTGCCAGCAGCCAGAATGAGCAGTTCTTC.

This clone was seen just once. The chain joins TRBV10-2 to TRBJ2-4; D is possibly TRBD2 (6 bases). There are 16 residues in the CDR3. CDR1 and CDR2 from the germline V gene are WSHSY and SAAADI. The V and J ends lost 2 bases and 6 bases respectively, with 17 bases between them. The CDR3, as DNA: TGCGCCAGCAGTGAGACCCGGAGGGCACAAGGAAACATTCAGTACTTC. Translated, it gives CASSETRRAQGNIQYF.

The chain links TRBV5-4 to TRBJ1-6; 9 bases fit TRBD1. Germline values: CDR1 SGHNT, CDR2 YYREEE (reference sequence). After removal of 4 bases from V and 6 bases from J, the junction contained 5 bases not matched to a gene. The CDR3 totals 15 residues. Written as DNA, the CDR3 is TGTGCCAGCAGCAAGAACAGGGGGCGTAATTCACCCCTCCACTTT. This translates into CASSKNRGRNSPLHF.

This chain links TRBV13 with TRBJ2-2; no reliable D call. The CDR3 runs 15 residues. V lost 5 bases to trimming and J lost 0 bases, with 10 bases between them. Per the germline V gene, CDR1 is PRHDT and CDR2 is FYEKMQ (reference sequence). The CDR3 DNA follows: TGTGCCAGCAGCATCAGGCTCGCGAACACCGGGGAGCTGTTTTTT. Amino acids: CASSIRLANTGELFF.

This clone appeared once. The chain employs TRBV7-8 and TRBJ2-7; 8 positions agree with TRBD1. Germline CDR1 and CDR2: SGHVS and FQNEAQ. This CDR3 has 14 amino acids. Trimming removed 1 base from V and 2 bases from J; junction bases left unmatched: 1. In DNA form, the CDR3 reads TGTGCCAGCAGCTTAGGGACAGGGCCCTACGAGCAGTACTTC. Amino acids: CASSLGTGPYEQYF.

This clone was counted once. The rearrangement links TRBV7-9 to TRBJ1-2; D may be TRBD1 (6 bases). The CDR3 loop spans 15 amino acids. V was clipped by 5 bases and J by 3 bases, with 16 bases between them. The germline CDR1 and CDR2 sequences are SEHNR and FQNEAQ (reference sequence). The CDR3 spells CASSHRGAEDYGYTF. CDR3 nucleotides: TGTGCCAGCAGCCATCGGGGGGCGGAAGACTATGGCTACACCTTC.

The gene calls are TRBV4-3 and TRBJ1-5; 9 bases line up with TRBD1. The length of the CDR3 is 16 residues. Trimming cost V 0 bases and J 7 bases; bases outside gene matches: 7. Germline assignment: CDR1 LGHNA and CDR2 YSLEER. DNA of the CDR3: TGCGCCAGCAGCCAAGATGCGGGACAGGGAGGCCAGCCCCAGCATTTT. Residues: CASSQDAGQGGQPQHF.

The CDR3 DNA is TGTGCCAGCAGTCCAGGGGCGACTGGAAACACCATATATTTT. Its translation: CASSPGATGNTIYF. This chain joins TRBV6-5 and TRBJ1-3; possibly TRBD1 for D (6 bases). This CDR3 region has 14 residues. V was pared by 5 bases and J by 2 bases, with 10 bases between. Germline V gives CDR1 MNHEY, CDR2 SVGAGI.

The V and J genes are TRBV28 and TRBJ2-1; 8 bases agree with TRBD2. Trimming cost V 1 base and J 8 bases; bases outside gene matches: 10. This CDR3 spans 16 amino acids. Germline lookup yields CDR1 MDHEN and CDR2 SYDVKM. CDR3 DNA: TGTGCCAGCAGTTTATTGGCGGGGGGCCTTCTTGATGAGCAGTTCTTC. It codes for CASSLLAGGLLDEQFF.

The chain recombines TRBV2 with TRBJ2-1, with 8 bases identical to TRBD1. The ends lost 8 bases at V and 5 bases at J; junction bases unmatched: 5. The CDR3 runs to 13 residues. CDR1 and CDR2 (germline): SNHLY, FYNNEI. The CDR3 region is CASGGQANNEQFF. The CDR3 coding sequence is TGTGCCAGCGGGGGACAGGCAAACAATGAGCAGTTCTTC.

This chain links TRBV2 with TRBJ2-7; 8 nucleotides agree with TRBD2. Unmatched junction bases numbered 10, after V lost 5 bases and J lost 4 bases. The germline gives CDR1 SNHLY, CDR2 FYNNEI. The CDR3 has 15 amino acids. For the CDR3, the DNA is TGTGCCAGCAGTTTCCCGGGGGGGCCGGGGTACGAGCAGTACTTC. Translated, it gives CASSFPGGPGYEQYF.

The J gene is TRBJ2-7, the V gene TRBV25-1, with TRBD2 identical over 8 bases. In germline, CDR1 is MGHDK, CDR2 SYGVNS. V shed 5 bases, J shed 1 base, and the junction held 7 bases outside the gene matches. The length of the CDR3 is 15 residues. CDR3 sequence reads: CASSHQAGASYEQYF. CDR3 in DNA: TGTGCCAGCAGTCATCAAGCGGGGGCATCCTACGAGCAGTACTTC.

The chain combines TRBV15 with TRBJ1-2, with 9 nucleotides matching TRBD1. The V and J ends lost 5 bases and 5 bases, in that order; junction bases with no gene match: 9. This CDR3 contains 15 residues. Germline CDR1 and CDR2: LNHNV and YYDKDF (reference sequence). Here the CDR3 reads CATSSPGTGHYGYTF. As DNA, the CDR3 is TGTGCCACCAGCTCTCCCGGGACAGGGCATTATGGCTACACCTTC.

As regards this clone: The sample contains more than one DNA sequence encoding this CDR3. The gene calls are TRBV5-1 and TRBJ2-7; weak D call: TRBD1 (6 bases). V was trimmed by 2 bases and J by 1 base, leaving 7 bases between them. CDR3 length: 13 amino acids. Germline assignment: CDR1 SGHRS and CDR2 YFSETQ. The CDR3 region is CASSLQGSYEQYF. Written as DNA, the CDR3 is TGCGCCAGCAGCTTACAGGGATCCTACGAGCAGTACTTC.

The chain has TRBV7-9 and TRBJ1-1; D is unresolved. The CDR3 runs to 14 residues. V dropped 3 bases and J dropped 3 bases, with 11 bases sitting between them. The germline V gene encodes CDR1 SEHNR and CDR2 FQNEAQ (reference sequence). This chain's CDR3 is CASSLEGVDTEAFF. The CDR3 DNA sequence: TGTGCCAGCAGCTTGGAGGGAGTAGACACTGAAGCTTTCTTT.

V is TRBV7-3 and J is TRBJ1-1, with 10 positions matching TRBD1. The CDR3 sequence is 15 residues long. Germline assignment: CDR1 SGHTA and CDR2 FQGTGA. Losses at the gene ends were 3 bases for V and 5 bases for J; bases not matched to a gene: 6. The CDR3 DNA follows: TGTGCCAGCAGCTTGACAGGGGGCTGGGGGACTGAAGCTTTCTTT. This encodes CASSLTGGWGTEAFF. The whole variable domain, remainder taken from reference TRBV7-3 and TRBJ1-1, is GAGVSQTPSNKVTEKGKYVELRCDPISGHTALYWYRQSLGQGPEFLIYFQGTGAADDSGLPNDRFFAVRPEGSVSTLKIQRTERGDSAVYLCASSLTGGWGTEAFFGQGTRLTVV.

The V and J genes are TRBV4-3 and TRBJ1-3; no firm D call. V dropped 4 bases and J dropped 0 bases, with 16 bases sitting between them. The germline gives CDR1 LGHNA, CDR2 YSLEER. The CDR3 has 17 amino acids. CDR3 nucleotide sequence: TGCGCCAGCAGCCTAAGCGGTGCCGGTAGCTCTGGAAACACCATATATTTT. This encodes CASSLSGAGSSGNTIYF.